Following are 7 T cell receptor beta chains from one sample sequenced in a study of T-cell memory formation after mild COVID-19. Each CDR3 protein gets one entry after TCRdb re-called the 5' RACE reads with MiXCR. The sample yields about 390,000 distinct CDR3 sequences, 15% to 20% seen once. Sequenced input: PBMCs or a T cell subset sorted from them (not recorded which). These receptors originate from a man aged 18-30 years who had mild COVID-19 (a few samples of this study predate the infection). Cell type and time point are not known.

This clonotype was picked up many times. The V gene is TRBV5-6, the J gene TRBJ1-5; D call uncertain. This CDR3 spans 13 amino acids. Germline V CDR1 and CDR2: SGHDT, YYEEEE. Trimming pared 4 bases from V and 0 bases from J, leaving 5 bases between. The CDR3: CASSVGSNQPQHF. The CDR3 bases are TGTGCCAGCAGCGTTGGTAGCAATCAGCCCCAGCATTTT.

The genes are TRBV9 and TRBJ2-1; 8 bases line up with TRBD2. The CDR3 spans 16 residues. The J segment lost 0 bases and the V segment lost 3 bases, leaving 5 bases of the junction unmatched. Germline CDR1 and CDR2: SGDLS and YYNGEE. The CDR3 protein is CASSDLRGGSYNEQFF. The CDR3 nucleotides are TGTGCCAGCAGCGACCTACGGGGGGGCTCCTACAATGAGCAGTTCTTC. The variable domain in full, completed from reference TRBV9 and TRBJ2-1, reads DSGVTQTPKHLITATGQRVTLRCSPRSGDLSVYWYQQSLDQGLQFLIQYYNGEERAKGNILERFSAQQFPDLHSELNLSSLELGDSALYFCASSDLRGGSYNEQFFGPGTRLTVL.

This clonotype was found many times. This chain joins TRBV20-1 and TRBJ2-5; the D is unclear. The germline gives CDR1 DFQATT, CDR2 SNEGSKA (reference sequence). Trimming took 2 bases from V and 0 from J, leaving 4 bases between them. The CDR3 sequence is 12 residues long. The CDR3 nucleotides are TGCAGTGCTAGACAGTACCAAGAGACCCAGTACTTC. Its protein product is CSARQYQETQYF.

This clonotype appeared a few times. This chain connects TRBV12-3 or TRBV12-4 to TRBJ2-7; no reliable D call. The length of the CDR3 is 12 residues. The V gene lost 6 bases and the J gene lost 6 bases, with 12 bases spanning the gap. The CDR3 region is CASSPEGGEQYF. The CDR3 DNA sequence: TGTGCCAGCAGCCCCGAAGGCGGCGAGCAGTACTTC.

This clonotype has ten or more counts. This chain joins TRBV6-2 or TRBV6-3 and TRBJ2-5; D perhaps matches TRBD2 (5 bases). The CDR3 consists of 13 residues. The germline V and J ends were trimmed by 10 bases and 4 bases, with 16 bases remaining between them. In germline, CDR1 is MNHEY, CDR2 SVGEGT. The CDR3 reads CATFSGGGETQYF. The CDR3 region has the DNA TGTGCCACCTTCTCAGGAGGTGGAGAGACCCAGTACTTC.

The rearrangement uses TRBV24-1 and TRBJ1-1, with 7 bases aligning to TRBD1. V was clipped by 2 bases and J by 7 bases; unmatched bases: 3. Germline CDR1 reads KGHDR; CDR2 reads SFDVKD. The CDR3 totals 13 residues. The CDR3 region has the DNA TGTGCCACCAGTGATTATGCAGGGGGTGAAGCTTTCTTT. Protein product: CATSDYAGGEAFF.

This clonotype has only a few counts. The chain links TRBV11-2 to TRBJ2-1; TRBD2 matches 11 bases. The CDR3 extends over 15 amino acids. Germline values: CDR1 SGHAT, CDR2 FQNNGV. Trimming at V came to 3 bases and at J to 9 bases, leaving 7 bases not matched to a gene. CDR3 nucleotides: TGTGCCAGCAGCTTTATAGCGGGGGGGCGGAGTGAGCAGTTCTTC. Protein product: CASSFIAGGRSEQFF.